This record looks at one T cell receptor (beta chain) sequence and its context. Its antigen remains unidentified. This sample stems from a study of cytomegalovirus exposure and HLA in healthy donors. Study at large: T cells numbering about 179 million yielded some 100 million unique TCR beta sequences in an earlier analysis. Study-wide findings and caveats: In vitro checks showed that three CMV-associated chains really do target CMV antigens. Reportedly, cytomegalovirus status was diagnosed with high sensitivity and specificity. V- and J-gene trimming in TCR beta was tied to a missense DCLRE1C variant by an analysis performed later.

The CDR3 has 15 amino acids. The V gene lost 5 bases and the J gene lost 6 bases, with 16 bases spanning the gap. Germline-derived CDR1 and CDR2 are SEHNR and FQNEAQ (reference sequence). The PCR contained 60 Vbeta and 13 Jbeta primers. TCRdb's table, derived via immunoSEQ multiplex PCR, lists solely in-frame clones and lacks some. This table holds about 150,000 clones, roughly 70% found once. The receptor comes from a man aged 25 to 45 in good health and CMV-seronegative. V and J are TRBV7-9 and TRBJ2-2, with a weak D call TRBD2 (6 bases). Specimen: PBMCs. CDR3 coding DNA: TGTGCCAGCAGCCCGACTAGTATCGGTTCCGGGGAGCTGTTTTTT. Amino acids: CASSPTSIGSGELFF.